This TCR beta chain was identified in a study of shared clonotypes between healthy human individuals. Whole-study context: Each donor's CD8 memory used one plate, CD8 naive two, each CD4 subset three.

It was at deep level that the assay was run. Clones were read by immunoSEQ multiplex PCR, and TCRdb kept only the in-frame ones, dropping some. The data show approximately 2.5 million clones, with around 94% seen just once and over 0.12% held by the top ten. This CDR3 region has 14 residues. V dropped 4 bases and J dropped 2 bases, with 14 bases sitting between them. Germline V gives CDR1 GTSNPN, CDR2 SVGIG (reference sequence). This chain joins TRBV30 and TRBJ1-1; perhaps TRBD1 as D (6 bases). Sequences were obtained from naive CD4+ T cells sorted from blood. Indicated subset: CD45RA+ positively selected. This receptor was taken from a young man in good health. The CDR3 DNA is TGTGCCTGGACCTTGGGGGCCCCAAACACTGAAGCTTTCTTT. This gives the protein CAWTLGAPNTEAFF.